This TCR beta chain was profiled in a study of cytomegalovirus exposure and HLA in healthy donors. Study results and limitations: Of the V segments, some could not be distinguished, including TRBV6-2 and TRBV6-3, and were excluded.

CDR1 is SNHLY and CDR2 is FYNNEI in the germline V gene. The CDR3 extends over 13 amino acids. Trimming took 4 bases from V and 5 from J, leaving 11 bases between them. Points on this clone: Its antigen is still unknown.

PCR primers comprised 60 Vbeta and 13 Jbeta primers. TCRdb keeps only in-frame clones here, not all; method: immunoSEQ multiplex PCR. The sample is made up of about 64,000 clones, and the top ten hold 3.6% of it. Sequencing used PBMCs. The chain recombines TRBV2 with TRBJ2-5; D perhaps matches TRBD1 (6 bases). This clonotype originated in a young woman in good health and CMV-seronegative. The CDR3 is CASSAGDGETQYF. The CDR3 bases are TGTGCCAGCAGTGCAGGGGACGGTGAGACCCAGTACTTC. The variable domain in full, completed from reference TRBV2 and TRBJ2-5, reads EPEVTQTPSHQVTQMGQEVILRCVPISNHLYFYWYRQILGQKVEFLVSFYNNEISEKSEIFDDQFSVERPDGSNFTLKIRSTKLEDSAMYFCASSAGDGETQYFGPGTRLLVL.